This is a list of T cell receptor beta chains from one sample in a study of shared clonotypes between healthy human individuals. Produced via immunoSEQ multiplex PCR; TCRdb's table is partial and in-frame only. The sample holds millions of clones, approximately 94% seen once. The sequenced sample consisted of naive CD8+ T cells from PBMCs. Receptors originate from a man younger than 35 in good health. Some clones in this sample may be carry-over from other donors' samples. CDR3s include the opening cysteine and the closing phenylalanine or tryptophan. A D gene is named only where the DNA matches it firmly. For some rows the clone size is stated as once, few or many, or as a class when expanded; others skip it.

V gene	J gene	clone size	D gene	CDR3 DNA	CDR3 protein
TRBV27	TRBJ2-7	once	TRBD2	TGTGCCAGCAGTTTTGGACTAGCGGGAAGCAACGAGCAGTACTTC	CASSFGLAGSNEQYF
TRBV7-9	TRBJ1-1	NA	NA	TGTGCCAGCAGCTCGCTCAGGGGCCGGGGCACTGAAGCTTTCTTT	CASSSLRGRGTEAFF
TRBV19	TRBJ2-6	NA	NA	TGTGCCAGTAGACCGGGACCAACGGATCTGGGGGCCAACGTCCTGACTTTC	CASRPGPTDLGANVLTF
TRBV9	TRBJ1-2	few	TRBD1	TGTGCCAGCAGCGTTGACAGGGGAGCTAACTATGGCTACACCTTC	CASSVDRGANYGYTF
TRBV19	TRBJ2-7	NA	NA	TGTGCCAGTAGCGAACAGGTATCCTACGAGCAGTACTTC	CASSEQVSYEQYF
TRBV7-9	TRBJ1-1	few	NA	TGTGCCAGTGGGTTAGGCACTGAAGCTTTCTTT	CASGLGTEAFF
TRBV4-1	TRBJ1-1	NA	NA	TGCGCCAGCAGTCCGGACAGCGTCGGGGGAGGCAACACTGAAGCTTTCTTT	CASSPDSVGGGNTEAFF
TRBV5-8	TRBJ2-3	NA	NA	TGTGCCAGCAGCTCCAGGACCCGGACGAGAGATACGCAGTATTTT	CASSSRTRTRDTQYF
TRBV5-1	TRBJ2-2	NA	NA	TGCGCCAGCAGCTTGGTAGGAGGAGCCGGGGAGCTGTTTTTT	CASSLVGGAGELFF
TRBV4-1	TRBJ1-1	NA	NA	TGCGCCAGCAGCACGCTTGGGGGAGAGGGGACTGAAGCTTTCTTT	CASSTLGGEGTEAFF
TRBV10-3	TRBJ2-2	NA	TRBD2	TGTGCCATCAGTGATCCCGGACTAGCGGCGAACACCGGGGAGCTGTTTTTT	CAISDPGLAANTGELFF
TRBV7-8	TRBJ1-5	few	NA	TGTGCCAGCAGCTTAGCGGTCCCAGGGCCCCACTATCAGCCCCAGCATTTT	CASSLAVPGPHYQPQHF
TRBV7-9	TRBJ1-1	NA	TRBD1	TGTGCCAGCAGCCCGCGGAGGGGGCGAGACACTGAAGCTTTCTTT	CASSPRRGRDTEAFF
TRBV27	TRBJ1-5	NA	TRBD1	TGTGCCACCGGACAGGGTAGCAGGAGCAATCAGCCCCAGCATTTT	CATGQGSRSNQPQHF
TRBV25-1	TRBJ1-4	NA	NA	TGTGCCAGCAGAGACTCGGTCAGGACTAATGAAAAACTGTTTTTT	CASRDSVRTNEKLFF
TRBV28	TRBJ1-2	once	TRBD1	TGTGCCAGCAGTCTATTACACAGGGGTGGTGGCTACACCTTC	CASSLLHRGGGYTF
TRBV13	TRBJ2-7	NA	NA	TGTGCCAGCAGCTACGCCAGGGGTGGCTACTACGAGCAGTACTTC	CASSYARGGYYEQYF
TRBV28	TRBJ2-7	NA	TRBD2	TGTGCCAGCAGTTGGGAGGGCTACGAGCAGTACTTC	CASSWEGYEQYF
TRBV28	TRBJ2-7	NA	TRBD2	TGTGCCAGCAGTTTAAGAGGCCTAGCGGGACGCGAGCAGTACTTC	CASSLRGLAGREQYF
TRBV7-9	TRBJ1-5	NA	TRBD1	TGTGCCAGCAGCCGGGGACAGGGAAATCAGCCCCAGCATTTT	CASSRGQGNQPQHF
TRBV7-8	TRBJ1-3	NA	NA	TGTGCCAGCAGCTTACTCTGGGTCTCTGGAAACACCATATATTTT	CASSLLWVSGNTIYF
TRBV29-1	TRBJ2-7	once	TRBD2	TGCAGTGACCCTAGCGGGAAGTACGAGCAGTACTTC	CSDPSGKYEQYF
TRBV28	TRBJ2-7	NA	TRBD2	TGTGCCAGCAGTTTCAGCGGGAGGGCCTACGAGCAGTACTTC	CASSFSGRAYEQYF
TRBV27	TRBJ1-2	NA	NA	TGTGCCAGCACCCACGGGGTAGGGATCGGGGATGGCTACACCTTC	CASTHGVGIGDGYTF
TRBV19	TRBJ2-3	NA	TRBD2	TGTGCCAGTAGTATTGGGGCGGGAGGATCCACAGATACGCAGTATTTT	CASSIGAGGSTDTQYF
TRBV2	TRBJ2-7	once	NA	TGTGCCAGCAGTGAAGCCCGTTACCCCCTCTACGAGCAGTACTTC	CASSEARYPLYEQYF
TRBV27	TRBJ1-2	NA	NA	TGTGCCAGCAGGCTGGGACCAGGGGTCTATGGCTACACCTTC	CASRLGPGVYGYTF
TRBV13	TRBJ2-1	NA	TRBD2	TGTGCCAGCAGCTTAGCGGGGGGGGCTAGCGGGAGCTACAATGAGCAGTTCTTC	CASSLAGGASGSYNEQFF